This T cell receptor (beta chain) was sequenced during a study of metastatic and nonmetastatic thyroid tumors. As for the study in general: Where malignant and benign thyroid patients were concerned, repertoires were compared across blood and tumor or nodule tissue.

Per the authors' pipeline: In papillary thyroid cancer, a distant-metastasis classifier was built using CDR3 differences across clinicopathological groups. TCRdb reprocessed the PCR reads via MiXCR. TCRdb assigned the V and J calls; the authors' analysis was not used. The sample yields over 25,000 clones, around 7% seen once. This clone was counted many times. Its antigen is unknown. V lost 0 bases and J 7 bases, leaving 10 bases between the germline ends. This CDR3 contains 14 residues. Germline CDR1 is MNHEY and CDR2 is SVGAGI. All patients were treatment-naive before thyroid surgery. Whole-study results and caveats: Significantly higher TCR beta diversity was reportedly seen in malignant thyroid tumors than benign nodules, in blood and tumor.

This chain joins TRBV6-5 and TRBJ2-1; a weak D match, TRBD1 (6 bases). The TCR comes from a female donor with papillary thyroid cancer or a benign thyroid nodule (not recorded which). Some clones in this sample may be carry-over from other donors' samples. The sample consisted of blood. CDR3 nucleotide sequence: TGTGCCAGCAGTTACTCTCCAGGGGAAAATGAGCAGTTCTTC. Encoded protein: CASSYSPGENEQFF.